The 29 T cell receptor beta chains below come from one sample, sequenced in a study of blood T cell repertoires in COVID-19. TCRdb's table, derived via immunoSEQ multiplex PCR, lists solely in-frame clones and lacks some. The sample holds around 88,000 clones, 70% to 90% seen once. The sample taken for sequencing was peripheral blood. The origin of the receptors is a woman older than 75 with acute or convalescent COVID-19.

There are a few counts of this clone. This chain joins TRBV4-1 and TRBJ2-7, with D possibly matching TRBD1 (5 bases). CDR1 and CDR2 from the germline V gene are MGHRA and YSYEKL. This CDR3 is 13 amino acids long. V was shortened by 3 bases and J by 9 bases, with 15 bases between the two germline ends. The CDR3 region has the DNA TGCGCCAGCAGCCATCCCGACAGAGACCGGCAGTACTTC. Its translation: CASSHPDRDRQYF.

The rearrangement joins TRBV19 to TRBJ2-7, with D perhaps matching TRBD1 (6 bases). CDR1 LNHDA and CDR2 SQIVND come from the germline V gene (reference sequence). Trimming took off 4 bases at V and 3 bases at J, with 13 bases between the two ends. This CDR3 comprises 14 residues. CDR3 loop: CASSNRRDNYEQYF. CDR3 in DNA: TGTGCCAGTAGTAATCGACGGGACAACTACGAGCAGTACTTC.

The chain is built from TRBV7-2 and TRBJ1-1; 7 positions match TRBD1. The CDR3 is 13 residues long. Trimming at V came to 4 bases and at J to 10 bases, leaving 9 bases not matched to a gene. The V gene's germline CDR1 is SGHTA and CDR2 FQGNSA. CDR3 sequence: CASSSTTGAGAFF. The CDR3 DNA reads TGTGCCAGCAGCTCAACTACAGGGGCGGGAGCTTTCTTT.

The CDR3 sequence is CASSGTGFTEAFF. In DNA, the CDR3 is TGTGCCAGCAGCGGAACAGGGTTCACTGAAGCTTTCTTT. The V gene is TRBV2, the J gene TRBJ1-1, with a possible D match to TRBD1 (6 bases). CDR3 length: 13 residues. Germline V lookup: CDR1 SNHLY, CDR2 FYNNEI. V was cut by 6 bases and J by 4 bases, with 12 bases left in between.

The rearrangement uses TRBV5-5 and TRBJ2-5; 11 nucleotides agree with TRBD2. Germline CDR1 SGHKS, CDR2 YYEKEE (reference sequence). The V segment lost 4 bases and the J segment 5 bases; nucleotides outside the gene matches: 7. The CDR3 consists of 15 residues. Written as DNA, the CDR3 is TGTGCCAGCAGCACAATAGCGGGGGGGCTTGAGACCCAGTACTTC. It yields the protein CASSTIAGGLETQYF.

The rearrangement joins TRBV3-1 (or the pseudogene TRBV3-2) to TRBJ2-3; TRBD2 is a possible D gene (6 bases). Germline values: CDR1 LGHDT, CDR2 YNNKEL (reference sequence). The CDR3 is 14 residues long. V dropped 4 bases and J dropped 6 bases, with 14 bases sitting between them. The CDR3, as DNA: TGTGCCAGCAGCCCCTGGAGGGATGAGGATACGCAGTATTTT. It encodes CASSPWRDEDTQYF.

CDR3 sequence reads: CASSLVLGLGRTGELFF. The CDR3 nucleotides are TGTGCCAGTAGTCTCGTGCTGGGACTAGGGAGGACCGGGGAGCTGTTTTTT. This chain links TRBV19 with TRBJ2-2, with 8 bases that match TRBD2. CDR3 size: 17 residues. The V gene end was trimmed by 5 bases and the J gene end by 5 bases; junction bases not matched to a gene: 13. The V gene's germline CDR1 is LNHDA and CDR2 SQIVND (reference sequence). Full variable domain (outside the CDR3, taken from reference TRBV19 and TRBJ2-2): DGGITQSPKYLFRKEGQNVTLSCEQNLNHDAMYWYRQDPGQGLRLIYYSQIVNDFQKGDIAEGYSVSREKKESFPLTVTSAQKNPTAFYLCASSLVLGLGRTGELFFGEGSRLTVL.

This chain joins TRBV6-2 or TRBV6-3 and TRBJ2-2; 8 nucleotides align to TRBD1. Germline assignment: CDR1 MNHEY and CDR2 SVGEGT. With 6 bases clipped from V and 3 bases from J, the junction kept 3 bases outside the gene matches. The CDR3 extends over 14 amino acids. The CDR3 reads CASSWTGYTGELFF. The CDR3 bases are TGTGCCAGCAGCTGGACAGGGTACACCGGGGAGCTGTTTTTT.

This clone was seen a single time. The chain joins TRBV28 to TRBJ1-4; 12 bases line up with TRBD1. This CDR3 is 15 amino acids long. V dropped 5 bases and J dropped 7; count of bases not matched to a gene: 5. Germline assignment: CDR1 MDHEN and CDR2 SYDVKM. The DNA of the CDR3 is TGTGCCAGCAGTGGGACAGGGGGCCGGGGTGAAAAACTGTTTTTT. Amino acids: CASSGTGGRGEKLFF.

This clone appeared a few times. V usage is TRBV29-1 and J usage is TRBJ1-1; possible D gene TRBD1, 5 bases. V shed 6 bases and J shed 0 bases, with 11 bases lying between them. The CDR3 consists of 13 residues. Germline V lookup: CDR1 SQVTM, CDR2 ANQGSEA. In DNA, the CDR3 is TGCAGCGTATTGGACAACTTGAACACTGAAGCTTTCTTT. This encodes CSVLDNLNTEAFF.

The CDR3 DNA is TGTGCCAGCAGCTTAGTAGCGGGGGTTGAGCAGTTCTTC. This gives the protein CASSLVAGVEQFF. V and J are TRBV7-8 and TRBJ2-1; TRBD2 matches 9 bases. The CDR3 has 13 residues. CDR1 and CDR2 from the germline V gene are SGHVS and FQNEAQ. With V trimmed by 1 base and J by 9 bases, 1 base remained unmatched. Supplemented by reference TRBV7-8 and TRBJ2-1, the full variable domain reads GAGVSQSPRYKVAKRGQDVALRCDPISGHVSLFWYQQALGQGPEFLTYFQNEAQLDKSGLPSDRFFAERPEGSVSTLKIQRTQQEDSAVYLCASSLVAGVEQFFGPGTRLTVL.

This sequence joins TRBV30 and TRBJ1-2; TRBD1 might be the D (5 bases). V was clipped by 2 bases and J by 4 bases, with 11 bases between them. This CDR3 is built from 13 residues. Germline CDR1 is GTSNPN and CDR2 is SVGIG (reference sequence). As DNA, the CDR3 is TGTGCCTGGAGTTTGCTGGGGCTCTATGGCTACACCTTC. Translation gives CAWSLLGLYGYTF.

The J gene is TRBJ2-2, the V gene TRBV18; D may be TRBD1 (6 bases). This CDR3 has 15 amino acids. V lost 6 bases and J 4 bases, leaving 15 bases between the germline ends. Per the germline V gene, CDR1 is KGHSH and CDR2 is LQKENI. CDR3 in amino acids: CASSFRDTPTGELFF. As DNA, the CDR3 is TGTGCCAGCTCGTTTCGGGACACCCCCACCGGGGAGCTGTTTTTT.

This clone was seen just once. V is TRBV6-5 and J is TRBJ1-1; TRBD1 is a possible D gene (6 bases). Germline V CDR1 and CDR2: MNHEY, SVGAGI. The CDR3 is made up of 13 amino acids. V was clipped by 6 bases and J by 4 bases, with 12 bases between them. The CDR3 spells CASRSGVVTEAFF. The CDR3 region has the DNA TGTGCCAGCAGATCAGGGGTCGTCACTGAAGCTTTCTTT.

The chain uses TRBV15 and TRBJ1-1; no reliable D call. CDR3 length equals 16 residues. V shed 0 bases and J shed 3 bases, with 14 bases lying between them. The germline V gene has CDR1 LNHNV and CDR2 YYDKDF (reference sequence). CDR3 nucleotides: TGTGCCACCAGCAGAGACCCGGGTTCTGTATACACTGAAGCTTTCTTT. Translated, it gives CATSRDPGSVYTEAFF.

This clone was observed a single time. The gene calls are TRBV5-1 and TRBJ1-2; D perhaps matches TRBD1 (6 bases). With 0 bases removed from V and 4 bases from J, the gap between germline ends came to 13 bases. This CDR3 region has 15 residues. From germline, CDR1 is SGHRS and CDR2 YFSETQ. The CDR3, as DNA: TGCGCCAGCAGCTTGGCCCCAGGGGTCGGCTATGGCTACACCTTC. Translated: CASSLAPGVGYGYTF.

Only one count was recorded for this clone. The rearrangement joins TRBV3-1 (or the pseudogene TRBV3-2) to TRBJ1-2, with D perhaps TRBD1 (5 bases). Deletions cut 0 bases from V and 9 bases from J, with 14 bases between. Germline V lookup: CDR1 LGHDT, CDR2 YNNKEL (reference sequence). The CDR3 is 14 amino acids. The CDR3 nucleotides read TGTGCCAGCAGCCAAGAAAGTGGGGGACTGAGCTACACCTTC. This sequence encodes CASSQESGGLSYTF.

The DNA for the CDR3 is TGCAGTGCGGGGACAGTCTATGGCTACACCTTC. This sequence encodes CSAGTVYGYTF. This chain joins TRBV20-1 and TRBJ1-2; 7 bases match TRBD1. The trim removed 6 bases at V and 4 bases at J, leaving 2 bases unmatched. Germline V CDR1 and CDR2: DFQATT, SNEGSKA (reference sequence). This CDR3 has 11 residues.

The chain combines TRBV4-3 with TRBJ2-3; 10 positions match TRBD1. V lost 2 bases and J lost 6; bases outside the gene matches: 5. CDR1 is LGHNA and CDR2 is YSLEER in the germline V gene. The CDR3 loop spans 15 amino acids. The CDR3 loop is CASSQSGTGVDTQYF. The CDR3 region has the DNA TGCGCCAGCAGCCAATCCGGGACAGGGGTGGATACGCAGTATTTT.

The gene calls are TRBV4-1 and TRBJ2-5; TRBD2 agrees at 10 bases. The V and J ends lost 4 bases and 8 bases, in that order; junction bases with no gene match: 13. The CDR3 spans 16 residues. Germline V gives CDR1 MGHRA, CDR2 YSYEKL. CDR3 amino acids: CASSPYPSGGASTQYF. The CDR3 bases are TGCGCCAGCAGCCCATATCCAAGCGGGGGGGCTTCAACCCAGTACTTC.

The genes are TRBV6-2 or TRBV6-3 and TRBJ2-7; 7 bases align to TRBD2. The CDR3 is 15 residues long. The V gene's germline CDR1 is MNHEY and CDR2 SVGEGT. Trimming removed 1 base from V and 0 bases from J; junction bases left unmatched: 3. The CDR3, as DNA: TGTGCCAGCAGTTACTTGGGGGGGAGCTCCTACGAGCAGTACTTC. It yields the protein CASSYLGGSSYEQYF.

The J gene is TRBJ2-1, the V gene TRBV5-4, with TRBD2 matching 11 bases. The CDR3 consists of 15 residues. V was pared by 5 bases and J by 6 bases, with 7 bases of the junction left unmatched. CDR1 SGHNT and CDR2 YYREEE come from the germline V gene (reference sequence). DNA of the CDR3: TGTGCCAGCAGTTCCGTAGCGGGGGGGGGCAATGAGCAGTTCTTC. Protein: CASSSVAGGGNEQFF.

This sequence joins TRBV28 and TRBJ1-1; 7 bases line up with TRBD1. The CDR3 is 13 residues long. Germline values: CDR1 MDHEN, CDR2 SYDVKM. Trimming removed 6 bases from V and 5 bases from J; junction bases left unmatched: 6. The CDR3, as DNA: TGTGCCAGCAGCGAGACAGGGTGGACTGAAGCTTTCTTT. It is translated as CASSETGWTEAFF.

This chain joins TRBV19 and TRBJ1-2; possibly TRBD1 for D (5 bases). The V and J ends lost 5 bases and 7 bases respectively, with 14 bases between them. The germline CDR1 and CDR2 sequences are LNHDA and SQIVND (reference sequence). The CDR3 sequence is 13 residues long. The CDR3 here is CASSPSGYSGYTF. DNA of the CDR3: TGTGCCAGTAGTCCGTCAGGGTATAGTGGCTACACCTTC.

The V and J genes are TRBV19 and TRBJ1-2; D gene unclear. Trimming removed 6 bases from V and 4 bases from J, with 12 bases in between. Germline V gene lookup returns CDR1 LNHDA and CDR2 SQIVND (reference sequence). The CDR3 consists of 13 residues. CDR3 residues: CASSSGRGYGYTF. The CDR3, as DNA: TGTGCCAGTAGCAGCGGACGAGGCTATGGCTACACCTTC.

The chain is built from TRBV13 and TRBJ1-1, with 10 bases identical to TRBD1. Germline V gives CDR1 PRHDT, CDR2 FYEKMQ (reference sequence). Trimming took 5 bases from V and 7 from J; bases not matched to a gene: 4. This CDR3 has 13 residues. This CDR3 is CASSRDRGLEAFF. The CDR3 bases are TGTGCCAGCAGCCGAGACAGGGGGCTTGAAGCTTTCTTT.

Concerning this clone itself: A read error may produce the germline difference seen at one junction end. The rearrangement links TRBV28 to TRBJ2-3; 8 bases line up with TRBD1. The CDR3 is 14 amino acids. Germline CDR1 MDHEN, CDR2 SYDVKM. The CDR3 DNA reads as TGTGCCAGCAGATTATCGACAGGGGCAGATACGCAGTATTTT. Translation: CASRLSTGADTQYF.

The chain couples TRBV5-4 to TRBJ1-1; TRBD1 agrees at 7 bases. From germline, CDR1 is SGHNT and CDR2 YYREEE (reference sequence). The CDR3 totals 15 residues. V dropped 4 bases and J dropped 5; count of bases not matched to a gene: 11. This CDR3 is CASSPLRQGGTEAFF. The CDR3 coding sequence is TGTGCCAGCAGCCCATTAAGACAGGGCGGGACTGAAGCTTTCTTT.

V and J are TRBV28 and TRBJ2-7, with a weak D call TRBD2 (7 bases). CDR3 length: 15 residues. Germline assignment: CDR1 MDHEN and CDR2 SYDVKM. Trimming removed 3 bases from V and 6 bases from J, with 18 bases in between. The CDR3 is CASSLAGAGALEQYF. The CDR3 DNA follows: TGTGCCAGCAGTTTGGCGGGGGCGGGGGCCCTCGAGCAGTACTTC.